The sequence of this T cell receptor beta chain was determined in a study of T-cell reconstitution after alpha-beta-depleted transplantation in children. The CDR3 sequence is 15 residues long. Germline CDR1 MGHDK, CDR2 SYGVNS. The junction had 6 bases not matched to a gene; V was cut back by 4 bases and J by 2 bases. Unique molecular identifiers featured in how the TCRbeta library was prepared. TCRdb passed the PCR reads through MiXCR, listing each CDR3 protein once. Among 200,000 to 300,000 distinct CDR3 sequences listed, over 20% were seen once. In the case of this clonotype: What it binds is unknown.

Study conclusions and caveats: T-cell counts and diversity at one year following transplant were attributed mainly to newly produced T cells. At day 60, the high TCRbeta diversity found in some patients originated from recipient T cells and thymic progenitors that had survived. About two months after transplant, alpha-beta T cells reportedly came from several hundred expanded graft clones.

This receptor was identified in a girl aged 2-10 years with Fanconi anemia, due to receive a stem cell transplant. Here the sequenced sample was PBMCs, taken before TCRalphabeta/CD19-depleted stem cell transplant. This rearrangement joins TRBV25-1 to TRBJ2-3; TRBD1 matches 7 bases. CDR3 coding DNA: TGTGCCAGCAGTGGGGACAGCCCACCCACAGATACGCAGTATTTT. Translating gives CASSGDSPPTDTQYF.